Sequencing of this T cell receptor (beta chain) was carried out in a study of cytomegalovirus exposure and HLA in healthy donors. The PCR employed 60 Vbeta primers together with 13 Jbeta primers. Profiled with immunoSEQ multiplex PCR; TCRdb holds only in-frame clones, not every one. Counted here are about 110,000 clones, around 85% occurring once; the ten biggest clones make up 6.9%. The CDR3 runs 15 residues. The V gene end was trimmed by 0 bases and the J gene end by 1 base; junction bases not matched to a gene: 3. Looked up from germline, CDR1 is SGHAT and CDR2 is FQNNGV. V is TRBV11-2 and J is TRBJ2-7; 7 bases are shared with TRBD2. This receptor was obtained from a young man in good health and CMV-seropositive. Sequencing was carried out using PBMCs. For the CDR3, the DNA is TGTGCCAGCAGCTTAGAATCTAGCGGATCCTACGAGCAGTACTTC. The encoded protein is CASSLESSGSYEQYF.